These 13 T cell receptor beta chains were sequenced from one sample in a study of blood T cell repertoires in COVID-19. TCRdb's copy holds only in-frame clones and misses some; the assay was immunoSEQ multiplex PCR. The sample shows approximately 130,000 clones, 88% of them seen only once. The sample comprised peripheral blood. These receptors were taken from a man aged 45-60 years with acute or convalescent COVID-19.

In its sample, this clone was seen a few times. This chain uses TRBV3-1 (or the pseudogene TRBV3-2) with TRBJ1-2; possibly TRBD1 for D (5 bases). This CDR3 has 14 amino acids. V was clipped by 6 bases and J by 4 bases, with 15 bases between them. From germline, CDR1 is LGHDT and CDR2 YNNKEL (reference sequence). Here the CDR3 reads CASSRQKGVYGYTF. The CDR3 coding sequence is TGTGCCAGCAGTCGCCAGAAAGGGGTCTATGGCTACACCTTC.

For the CDR3, the DNA is TGTGCCAGCACTGTAGCGGGAGAAGGGGGAGGCTCCTACAATGAGCAGTTCTTC. Amino acids: CASTVAGEGGGSYNEQFF. The chain combines TRBV7-6 with TRBJ2-1; TRBD2 agrees at 9 bases. V was pared by 7 bases and J by 0 bases, with 13 bases of the junction left unmatched. The CDR3 consists of 18 residues. The germline V gene encodes CDR1 SGHVS and CDR2 FNYEAQ.

V usage is TRBV27 and J usage is TRBJ2-2; 8 bases line up with TRBD2. After removal of 6 bases from V and 4 bases from J, the junction contained 10 bases not matched to a gene. Germline CDR1 reads MNHEY; CDR2 reads SMNVEV (reference sequence). This CDR3 has 16 amino acids. The CDR3 DNA follows: TGTGCCAGCAGCCCTATCCTAGCGGGTGGCACCGGGGAGCTGTTTTTT. Translated: CASSPILAGGTGELFF.

The chain has TRBV7-7 and TRBJ2-3; 8 nucleotides agree with TRBD1. CDR1 is SSHAT and CDR2 is FNYEAQ in the germline V gene (reference sequence). Trimming at V came to 6 bases and at J to 6 bases, leaving 5 bases not matched to a gene. The CDR3 is made up of 13 amino acids. CDR3 DNA: TGTGCCAGCAGACCCGACAGGGGCGATACGCAGTATTTT. Its translation is CASRPDRGDTQYF.

CDR3 DNA: TGTGCCAGCAGGGAGCTAAACACCGGGGAGCTGTTTTTT. This sequence encodes CASRELNTGELFF. This rearrangement joins TRBV6-4 to TRBJ2-2; D gene uncertain. The CDR3 runs to 13 residues. Trimming removed 6 bases at V and 2 bases at J, with 7 bases between. From germline, CDR1 is MRHNA and CDR2 SNTAGT.

The chain couples TRBV19 to TRBJ1-1; D call uncertain. Trimming removed 4 bases from V and 0 bases from J, with 9 bases in between. The germline gives CDR1 LNHDA, CDR2 SQIVND (reference sequence). The CDR3 has 14 residues. Here the CDR3 reads CASSKGLLNTEAFF. CDR3 in DNA: TGTGCCAGTAGTAAAGGACTCCTGAACACTGAAGCTTTCTTT.

V and J are TRBV6-2 or TRBV6-3 and TRBJ2-1, with 7 bases that match TRBD2. Germline V gives CDR1 MNHEY, CDR2 SVGEGT. The junction had 8 bases not matched to a gene; V was cut back by 0 bases and J by 3 bases. CDR3 length: 17 residues. The CDR3 region has the DNA TGTGCCAGCAGTTACTCAGCCGGACTAGTGAACTACAATGAGCAGTTCTTC. This codes for CASSYSAGLVNYNEQFF.

The chain combines TRBV6-2 or TRBV6-3 with TRBJ2-7, with TRBD2 matching over 13 bases. Per germline, CDR1 MNHEY and CDR2 SVGEGT. The CDR3 has 16 residues. Trimming cost V 6 bases and J 3 bases; bases outside gene matches: 8. The CDR3: CASSPMGLAGNYEQYF. CDR3 in DNA: TGTGCCAGCAGCCCTATGGGACTAGCGGGAAACTACGAGCAGTACTTC.

The chain combines TRBV7-2 with TRBJ1-6; 9 bases agree with TRBD1. Looked up from germline, CDR1 is SGHTA and CDR2 is FQGNSA. V lost 4 bases to trimming and J lost 5 bases; unmatched junction nucleotides: 3. The CDR3 totals 15 residues. The CDR3, as DNA: TGTGCCAGCAGCTCACAGGGGGCCAATAATTCACCCCTCCACTTT. It codes for CASSSQGANNSPLHF.

This clone turned up a few times. The CDR3 bases are TGTGCCAGCAGTTTAACTAGCGGACGCACAGATACGCAGTATTTT. It translates to CASSLTSGRTDTQYF. This chain connects TRBV27 to TRBJ2-3; 8 bases agree with TRBD2. V lost 2 bases to trimming and J lost 1 base; unmatched junction nucleotides: 2. CDR3 length equals 15 residues. CDR1 MNHEY and CDR2 SMNVEV come from the germline V gene (reference sequence).

The J gene is TRBJ1-5, the V gene TRBV19, with TRBD1 matching 7 bases. The trim removed 10 bases at V and 5 bases at J, leaving 11 bases unmatched. Germline V gene lookup returns CDR1 LNHDA and CDR2 SQIVND (reference sequence). The CDR3 runs 14 residues. Here the CDR3 DNA reads TGTGCCACCAAACAGACAGGGATAGATCAGCCCCAGCATTTT. Its translation: CATKQTGIDQPQHF.

The chain's CDR3 is CASSFLLTGENYGYTF. The CDR3 DNA reads TGTGCCAGCAGTTTTCTCCTGACAGGGGAGAACTATGGCTACACCTTC. The gene calls are TRBV6-5 and TRBJ1-2; 8 nucleotides agree with TRBD1. The germline gives CDR1 MNHEY, CDR2 SVGAGI. J was trimmed by 2 bases and V by 4 bases; bases with no gene match: 9. The CDR3 spans 16 residues.

The chain links TRBV7-9 to TRBJ2-3; 13 nucleotides align to TRBD2. Germline V gene data show CDR1 as SEHNR and CDR2 as FQNEAQ (reference sequence). V lost 2 bases to trimming and J lost 4 bases; unmatched junction nucleotides: 6. The CDR3 loop spans 17 amino acids. CDR3 residues: CASSLTRLAGGADTQYF. CDR3 DNA sequence: TGTGCCAGCAGCTTAACCAGACTAGCGGGAGGCGCAGATACGCAGTATTTT.